This passage covers 16 T cell receptor beta chains from one sample sequenced in a study of CD8+ T cells in alopecia areata. cDNA prepared by RNA extraction and subsequent reverse transcription served as the template for sequencing. The data were produced by immunoSEQ multiplex PCR, yet TCRdb's version contains in-frame clones alone and is incomplete. This table has some 180,000 clones, roughly 60% appearing once. The starting material was CD4+ T cells sorted from blood, obtained at week 0. These receptor sequences come from a human donor with alopecia areata.

J is TRBJ2-3 and V is TRBV29-1; TRBD1 matches at 10 bases. There are 15 residues in the CDR3. With V trimmed by 6 bases and J by 10 bases, 16 bases remained unmatched. Looked up from germline, CDR1 is SQVTM and CDR2 is ANQGSEA. The CDR3 loop reads CSVAQTGTGATAQYF. In nucleotides, the CDR3 is TGCAGCGTAGCACAAACCGGGACAGGGGCCACGGCGCAGTATTTT.

The chain recombines TRBV7-6 with TRBJ2-2; possible D gene TRBD1, 5 bases. Germline values: CDR1 SGHVS, CDR2 FNYEAQ. Deletions cut 8 bases from V and 3 bases from J, with 13 bases between. This CDR3 spans 14 amino acids. The CDR3 DNA reads TGTGCCAGCGGGGCACCTCTCGACACCGGGGAGCTGTTTTTT. Its translation: CASGAPLDTGELFF.

The chain employs TRBV30 and TRBJ1-1; D perhaps matches TRBD1 (5 bases). The CDR3 loop spans 13 amino acids. Trimming took off 0 bases at V and 10 bases at J, with 15 bases between the two ends. Per the germline V gene, CDR1 is GTSNPN and CDR2 is SVGIG (reference sequence). The DNA of the CDR3 is TGTGCCTGGAGTGTTGGGGGGACCGTCGGAGCTTTCTTT. It codes for CAWSVGGTVGAFF.

This clone occurred a few times. This chain links TRBV30 with TRBJ2-7, with a weak D call TRBD2 (6 bases). The germline gives CDR1 GTSNPN, CDR2 SVGIG (reference sequence). Trimming cost V 5 bases and J 1 base, with 12 bases left between them. The CDR3 runs to 13 residues. CDR3: CAWEGRGSYEQYF. The CDR3 DNA is TGTGCCTGGGAGGGGCGGGGATCCTACGAGCAGTACTTC.

The V call is TRBV5-1, the J call TRBJ1-5, with a weak D call TRBD1 (5 bases). CDR3 length: 15 residues. Germline V CDR1 and CDR2: SGHRS, YFSETQ. The V gene lost 0 bases and the J gene lost 4 bases, with 11 bases spanning the gap. The CDR3 coding sequence is TGCGCCAGCAGCTTGGGGGGTCCAGGGAATCAGCCCCAGCATTTT. Encoded protein: CASSLGGPGNQPQHF.

The count of this clone is one. The V gene is TRBV30, the J gene TRBJ1-1; 10 bases align to TRBD1. Looked up from germline, CDR1 is GTSNPN and CDR2 is SVGIG (reference sequence). The CDR3 spans 16 residues. Trimming cost V 7 bases and J 5 bases; bases outside gene matches: 16. The CDR3 DNA is TGTGCCTTAGGAGGTGGGACAGGGGACCCTCGGACTGAAGCTTTCTTT. Its protein is CALGGGTGDPRTEAFF.

The V call is TRBV6-5, the J call TRBJ1-1, with D hard to call. The CDR3 totals 12 residues. V lost 2 bases and J lost 1, with 2 bases in between. Per the germline V gene, CDR1 is MNHEY and CDR2 is SVGAGI. In nucleotides, the CDR3 is TGTGCCAGCAGTTACCGGAACACTGAAGCTTTCTTT. Its translation: CASSYRNTEAFF.

The chain has TRBV29-1 and TRBJ2-4; a possible D gene is TRBD1 (6 bases). V was shortened by 4 bases and J by 12 bases, with 16 bases between the two germline ends. Germline V CDR1 and CDR2: SQVTM, ANQGSEA. This CDR3 has 12 residues. CDR3 coding DNA: TGCAGCGTTGTCAGGGGTAGCGATTCTCAGTACTTC. Translating it yields CSVVRGSDSQYF.

V is TRBV25-1 and J is TRBJ2-1; no clear D. Trimming left V 6 bases short and J 7 bases short, with 10 bases between. CDR1 and CDR2 from the germline V gene are MGHDK and SYGVNS. CDR3 length equals 12 residues. CDR3: CASSRKVNEQFF. The DNA for the CDR3 is TGTGCCAGCAGCCGGAAGGTAAATGAGCAGTTCTTC.

In this sample, this clone turned up a few times. The rearrangement uses TRBV30 and TRBJ2-2, with TRBD2 matching 9 bases. V was pared by 1 base and J by 3 bases, with 9 bases of the junction left unmatched. The germline gives CDR1 GTSNPN, CDR2 SVGIG (reference sequence). CDR3 size: 17 residues. CDR3 sequence: CAWSGQFSGGHTGELFF. Written as DNA, the CDR3 is TGTGCCTGGAGTGGCCAATTTAGCGGGGGCCACACCGGGGAGCTGTTTTTT.

The V and J genes are TRBV5-1 and TRBJ2-7, with 9 bases fitting TRBD1. V gave up 8 bases and J gave up 3 bases; unmatched junction bases: 6. Germline loops: CDR1 SGHRS, CDR2 YFSETQ. The CDR3 runs to 13 residues. Here the CDR3 reads CASTGGSLYEQYF. In DNA, the CDR3 is TGCGCCAGTACAGGGGGCTCACTCTACGAGCAGTACTTC.

This chain links TRBV5-4 with TRBJ1-6; D unresolved. V lost 1 base and J 4 bases, leaving 6 bases between the germline ends. This CDR3 has 14 amino acids. The germline CDR1 and CDR2 sequences are SGHNT and YYREEE (reference sequence). CDR3 DNA: TGTGCCAGCAGCTTGACAGAGTATAATTCACCCCTCCACTTT. Translated, it gives CASSLTEYNSPLHF.

This clone occurred a few times. CDR3 residues: CASSPTGDGQPQHF. The DNA for the CDR3 is TGCGCCAGCAGCCCCACAGGGGACGGGCAGCCCCAGCATTTT. The V call is TRBV5-1, the J call TRBJ1-5, with TRBD1 matching 7 bases. The CDR3 runs 14 residues. Trimming cost V 4 bases and J 7 bases; bases outside gene matches: 8. Germline V CDR1 and CDR2: SGHRS, YFSETQ.

The rearrangement joins TRBV29-1 to TRBJ2-7, with a weak D call TRBD2 (5 bases). Germline V lookup: CDR1 SQVTM, CDR2 ANQGSEA. The CDR3 length is 12 residues. With 5 bases removed from V and 2 bases from J, the gap between germline ends came to 10 bases. CDR3 loop: CSVTSGTYEQYF. CDR3 in DNA: TGCAGCGTTACCAGCGGAACCTACGAGCAGTACTTC.

The rearrangement links TRBV30 to TRBJ1-2, with D uncertain. V was trimmed by 2 bases and J by 4 bases, leaving 8 bases between them. Germline CDR1 is GTSNPN and CDR2 is SVGIG (reference sequence). The CDR3 loop spans 12 amino acids. The CDR3 region has the DNA TGTGCCTGGAGTAGGGCTACCTATGGCTACACCTTC. This gives the protein CAWSRATYGYTF.

The chain links TRBV7-2 to TRBJ2-2, with 10 nucleotides matching TRBD2. The germline CDR1 and CDR2 sequences are SGHTA and FQGNSA. This CDR3 is built from 17 residues. With V trimmed by 4 bases and J by 1 base, 6 bases remained unmatched. The CDR3: CASSWWTSGWNTGELFF. The DNA for the CDR3 is TGTGCCAGCAGCTGGTGGACTAGCGGTTGGAACACCGGGGAGCTGTTTTTT.